Listed below are T cell receptor beta chains from one sample, sequenced in a study of PD-L1 blockade in urothelial cancer. Clones were read by immunoSEQ multiplex PCR, and TCRdb kept only the in-frame ones, dropping some. This table holds under 30,000 clones, more than 70% found once. The sequences come from PBMCs, collected around atezolizumab (anti-PD-L1) treatment. These receptors all come from a man in his 70s with urothelial cancer. The CDR3 runs from the conserved cysteine through the conserved F or W. The D gene is left open where the match is weak.

v_call	d_call	j_call	cdr3_aa
TRBV7-2	TRBD1	TRBJ2-3	CASSRLTGNTDTQYF
TRBV10-2	TRBD1	TRBJ1-2	CASRRQGGVYGYTF
TRBV5-5	-	TRBJ2-4	CASSLTPSSAGGNIQYF
TRBV7-2	-	TRBJ2-1	CASSQRLLAHNEQFF
TRBV27	TRBD2	TRBJ2-1	CASIPIAGGSYNEQFF
TRBV14	TRBD2	TRBJ2-1	CASSQTLGLAGGRSSYNEQFF
TRBV14	TRBD1	TRBJ1-1	CASSPRDRGWGTNTEAFF
TRBV7-9	TRBD1	TRBJ1-2	CASSGPRQGDGYTF
TRBV18	-	TRBJ2-2	CASSPPGNGNTGELFF
TRBV29-1	TRBD1	TRBJ2-7	CSVRETGDIYEQYF
TRBV5-1	TRBD2	TRBJ2-7	CASTDLAGGDEQYF